This TCR beta chain originates from a study of blood T cell repertoires in COVID-19. Across the study: Some COVID-19 samples were acute and others convalescent; all came from the United States, Italy and Spain. Sources were T cells, B-cell-depleted T cells, or PBMCs; the material itself was cDNA or gDNA.

This CDR3 has 19 residues. The junction had 10 bases not matched to a gene; V was cut back by 2 bases and J by 4 bases. The germline CDR1 and CDR2 sequences are MGHRA and YSYEKL. In the original workflow: Cell counts per sample came from amplifying reference gene primers. Only in-frame clones appear in the TCRdb table, and some are missing; sequencing was by immunoSEQ multiplex PCR. That table furnishes V, J and clone size, whereas the DNA furnished D and trimming. The table lists 150,000 to 200,000 clones, 90% to 95% of them singletons. The sample comprised peripheral blood. This clonotype originated in a man between 45 and 60 years old with acute or convalescent COVID-19. V gene TRBV4-1 combines with J gene TRBJ2-5, with 16 bases lining up with TRBD2. In DNA form, the CDR3 reads TGCGCCAGCAGCCAACTCTACGGGACTAGCGGGGGGGCCGTAGAGACCCAGTACTTC. Residues: CASSQLYGTSGGAVETQYF.